This TCR beta chain is drawn from a study of cytomegalovirus exposure and HLA in healthy donors. Study-wide findings and caveats: Reports indicate that TCR beta sequences accurately predicted the HLA-A and HLA-B alleles of most subjects.

Regarding this clone: The target antigen is unknown.

A multiplex PCR was run with 60 Vbeta primers and 13 Jbeta primers. Method: immunoSEQ multiplex PCR; TCRdb's copy keeps in-frame clones and lacks some. In total, the table holds under 85,000 clones. The sample consisted of PBMCs. This clonotype originated in a boy aged 5 to 17 in good health and CMV-seronegative.

CDR3 protein: CASSLGGGNTEAFF. DNA for the CDR3: TGTGCCAGCAGCTTAGGGGGGGGGAACACTGAAGCTTTCTTT. The rearrangement links TRBV7-2 to TRBJ1-1; D is possibly TRBD1 (5 bases). V was trimmed by 1 base and J by 1 base, leaving 7 bases between them. Per germline, CDR1 SGHTA and CDR2 FQGNSA. This CDR3 spans 14 amino acids.